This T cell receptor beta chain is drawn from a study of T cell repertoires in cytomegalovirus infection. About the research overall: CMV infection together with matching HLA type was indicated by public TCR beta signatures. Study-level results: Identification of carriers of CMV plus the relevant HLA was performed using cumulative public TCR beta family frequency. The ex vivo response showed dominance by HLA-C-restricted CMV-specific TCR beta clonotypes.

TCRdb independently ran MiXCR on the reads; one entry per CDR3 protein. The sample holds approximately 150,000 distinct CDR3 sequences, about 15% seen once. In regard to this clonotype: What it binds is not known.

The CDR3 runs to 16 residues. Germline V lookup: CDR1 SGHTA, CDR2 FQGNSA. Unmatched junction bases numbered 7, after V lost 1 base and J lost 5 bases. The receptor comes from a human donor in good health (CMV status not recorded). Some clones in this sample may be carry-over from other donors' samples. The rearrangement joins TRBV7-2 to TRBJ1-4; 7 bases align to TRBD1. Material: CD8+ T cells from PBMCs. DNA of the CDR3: TGTGCCAGCAGCTTAGTCGCGGGACAGATAAATGAAAAACTGTTTTTT. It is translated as CASSLVAGQINEKLFF.